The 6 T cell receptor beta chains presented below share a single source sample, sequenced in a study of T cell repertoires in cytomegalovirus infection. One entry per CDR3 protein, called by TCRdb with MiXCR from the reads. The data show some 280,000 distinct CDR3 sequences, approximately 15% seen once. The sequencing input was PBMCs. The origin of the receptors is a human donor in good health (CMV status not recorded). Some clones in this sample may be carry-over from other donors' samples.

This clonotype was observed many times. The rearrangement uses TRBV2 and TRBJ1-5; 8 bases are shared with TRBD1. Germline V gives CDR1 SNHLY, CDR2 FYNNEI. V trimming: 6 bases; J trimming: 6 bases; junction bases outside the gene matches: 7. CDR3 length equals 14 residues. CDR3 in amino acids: CASRSTGALQPQHF. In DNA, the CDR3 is TGTGCCAGCAGATCGACAGGGGCCCTTCAGCCCCAGCATTTT.

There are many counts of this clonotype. CDR3 residues: CASRTDRAMNTEAFF. CDR3 in DNA: TGTGCCAGCAGAACCGACAGGGCCATGAACACTGAAGCTTTCTTT. This chain connects TRBV7-2 to TRBJ1-1; 7 bases map to TRBD1. The CDR3 loop spans 15 amino acids. The germline gives CDR1 SGHTA, CDR2 FQGNSA. The V and J ends lost 6 bases and 0 bases, in that order; junction bases with no gene match: 7.

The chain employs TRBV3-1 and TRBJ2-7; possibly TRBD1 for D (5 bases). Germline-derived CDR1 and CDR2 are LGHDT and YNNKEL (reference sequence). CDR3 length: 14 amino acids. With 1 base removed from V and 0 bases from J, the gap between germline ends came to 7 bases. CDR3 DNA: TGTGCCAGCAGCCAAGTAGGACACTCCTACGAGCAGTACTTC. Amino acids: CASSQVGHSYEQYF.

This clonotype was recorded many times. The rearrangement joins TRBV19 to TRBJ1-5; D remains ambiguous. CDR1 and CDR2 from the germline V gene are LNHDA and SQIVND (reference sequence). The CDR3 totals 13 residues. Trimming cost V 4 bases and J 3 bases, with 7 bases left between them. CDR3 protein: CASSRQSNQPQHF. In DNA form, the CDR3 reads TGTGCCAGTAGTAGGCAGTCCAATCAGCCCCAGCATTTT.

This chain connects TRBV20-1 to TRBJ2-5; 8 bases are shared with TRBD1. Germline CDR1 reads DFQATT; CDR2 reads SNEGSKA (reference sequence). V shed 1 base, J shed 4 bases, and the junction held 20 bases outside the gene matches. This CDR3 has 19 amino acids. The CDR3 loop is CSARASSLTGEAVAETQYF. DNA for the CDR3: TGCAGTGCTAGAGCCTCCTCTTTGACAGGGGAGGCGGTCGCAGAGACCCAGTACTTC.

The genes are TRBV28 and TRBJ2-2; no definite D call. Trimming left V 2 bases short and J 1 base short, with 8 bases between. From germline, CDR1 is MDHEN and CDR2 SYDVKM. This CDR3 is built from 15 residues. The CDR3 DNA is TGTGCCAGCAGTTTAAGTGCTAAGAACACCGGGGAGCTGTTTTTT. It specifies CASSLSAKNTGELFF. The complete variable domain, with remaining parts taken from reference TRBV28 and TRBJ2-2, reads DVKVTQSSRYLVKRTGEKVFLECVQDMDHENMFWYRQDPGLGLRLIYFSYDVKMKEKGDIPEGYSVSREKKERFSLILESASTNQTSMYLCASSLSAKNTGELFFGEGSRLTVL.